These T cell receptor beta chains were read from a single sample in a study of CD8 T cells in Susac syndrome. Each CDR3 protein gets one entry after TCRdb re-called the immunoSEQ multiplex PCR reads with MiXCR. The table has around 71,000 distinct CDR3 sequences, 90% to 95% seen once. What was sequenced was CD4+ T cells from PBMCs. The receptors were sampled from a human donor with Susac syndrome. The CDR3 runs from the conserved cysteine through the conserved F or W. The D gene is left open where the match is weak. Clone size is shown for a subset of rows, as once, few, many or a class of expanded clone.

length: 15; D: TRBD1; J: TRBJ2-3; size: NA; V: TRBV30; CDR3: CAWSVLGRGRDTQYF; DNA: TGTGCCTGGAGTGTATTGGGCAGGGGGCGAGATACGCAGTATTTT
length: 14; D: NA; J: TRBJ2-5; size: NA; V: TRBV30; CDR3: CAWSFGGAQETQYF; DNA: TGTGCCTGGAGTTTTGGCGGGGCCCAAGAGACCCAGTACTTC
length: 15; D: NA; J: TRBJ1-5; size: NA; V: TRBV28; CDR3: CASSNARGSSQPQHF; DNA: TGTGCCAGCAGCAACGCCCGGGGTAGTAGTCAGCCCCAGCATTTT
length: 18; D: NA; J: TRBJ1-2; size: once; V: TRBV7-8; CDR3: CASSLAAFPRPLNYGYTF; DNA: TGTGCCAGCAGCTTAGCGGCTTTCCCCCGCCCACTGAACTATGGCTACACCTTC
length: 14; D: NA; J: TRBJ1-1; size: NA; V: TRBV7-9; CDR3: CASSLGHSNTEAFF; DNA: TGTGCCAGCAGCTTAGGGCACTCGAACACTGAAGCTTTCTTT
length: 14; D: NA; J: TRBJ1-4; size: NA; V: TRBV7-2; CDR3: CASSLTNRVEKLFF; DNA: TGTGCCAGCAGCTTAACAAACAGGGTCGAAAAACTGTTTTTT
length: 12; D: TRBD1; J: TRBJ1-5; size: NA; V: TRBV28; CDR3: CASRTGNQPQHF; DNA: TGTGCCAGTCGGACAGGGAATCAGCCCCAGCATTTT
length: 13; D: NA; J: TRBJ2-1; size: once; V: TRBV7-2; CDR3: CASSLAAYNEQFF; DNA: TGTGCCAGCAGCTTAGCAGCTTACAATGAGCAGTTCTTC
length: 17; D: TRBD1; J: TRBJ2-5; size: NA; V: TRBV5-1; CDR3: CASSPIRTGTFKEAQYF; DNA: TGCGCCAGCAGCCCTATACGGACAGGAACTTTTAAAGAGGCCCAGTACTTC
length: 19; D: NA; J: TRBJ1-5; size: NA; V: TRBV12-3/TRBV12-4; CDR3: CASSSSRVRSFFSNQPQHF; DNA: TGTGCCAGCAGTTCCTCCAGGGTGCGTAGCTTCTTTAGCAATCAGCCCCAGCATTTT
length: 15; D: TRBD1; J: TRBJ1-6; size: NA; V: TRBV3-1; CDR3: CASSPPGQGARTLHF; DNA: TGTGCCAGCAGCCCACCGGGACAGGGGGCGAGGACCCTCCACTTT
length: 14; D: NA; J: TRBJ2-7; size: NA; V: TRBV4-3; CDR3: CASSQEVPNYEQYF; DNA: TGCGCCAGCAGCCAAGAGGTCCCGAACTACGAGCAGTACTTC
length: 15; D: TRBD1; J: TRBJ2-1; size: NA; V: TRBV7-9; CDR3: CASSVPDRGLDEQFF; DNA: TGTGCCAGCAGCGTCCCGGACAGGGGTCTGGATGAGCAGTTCTTC
length: 15; D: TRBD1; J: TRBJ1-1; size: NA; V: TRBV4-2; CDR3: CASSQPDRVYTEAFF; DNA: TGTGCCAGCAGCCAACCCGACAGGGTTTACACTGAAGCTTTCTTT
length: 14; D: TRBD1; J: TRBJ2-7; size: NA; V: TRBV20-1; CDR3: CSAGDSSSSYEQYF; DNA: TGCAGTGCGGGGGACAGTTCAAGCTCCTACGAGCAGTACTTC
length: 13; D: NA; J: TRBJ1-2; size: NA; V: TRBV10-3; CDR3: CAPPRLVSYGYTF; DNA: TGTGCCCCGCCCCGTTTGGTTAGCTATGGCTACACCTTC
length: 15; D: TRBD1; J: TRBJ1-1; size: NA; V: TRBV20-1; CDR3: CSAREPQGTNTEAFF; DNA: TGCAGTGCTAGAGAACCACAGGGGACGAACACTGAAGCTTTCTTT
length: 15; D: NA; J: TRBJ1-2; size: NA; V: TRBV3-1; CDR3: CASSQGLGIPRGYTF; DNA: TGTGCCAGCAGCCAAGGTTTAGGGATACCTCGTGGCTACACCTTC
length: 14; D: NA; J: TRBJ2-7; size: NA; V: TRBV20-1; CDR3: CSASVSSEFDEQYF; DNA: TGCAGTGCTAGTGTTTCTAGCGAATTCGACGAGCAGTACTTC
length: 15; D: NA; J: TRBJ2-4; size: NA; V: TRBV11-2; CDR3: CASSLEGIPKNIQYF; DNA: TGTGCCAGCAGCTTAGAGGGGATCCCCAAAAACATTCAGTACTTC
length: 14; D: TRBD1; J: TRBJ2-3; size: NA; V: TRBV6-4; CDR3: CASRDDRGSDTQYF; DNA: TGTGCCAGCAGAGACGACAGGGGATCCGATACGCAGTATTTT
length: 11; D: NA; J: TRBJ2-2; size: NA; V: TRBV20-1; CDR3: CSARVRGELFF; DNA: TGCAGTGCTAGAGTCCGGGGGGAGCTGTTTTTT
length: 12; D: NA; J: TRBJ1-2; size: NA; V: TRBV2; CDR3: CASSGLESGYTF; DNA: TGTGCCAGCAGTGGGCTAGAAAGCGGCTACACCTTC
length: 15; D: NA; J: TRBJ2-3; size: once; V: TRBV7-2; CDR3: CASSSDRLSTDTQYF; DNA: TGTGCCAGCAGCTCGGACAGACTTAGCACAGATACGCAGTATTTT
length: 15; D: NA; J: TRBJ2-2; size: NA; V: TRBV4-1; CDR3: CASSQGDVDTGELFF; DNA: TGCGCCAGCAGCCAGGGGGACGTCGACACCGGGGAGCTGTTTTTT
length: 15; D: TRBD1; J: TRBJ2-5; size: NA; V: TRBV5-1; CDR3: CASSLTGLVGETQYF; DNA: TGCGCCAGCAGTTTGACAGGGTTAGTTGGAGAGACCCAGTACTTC
length: 16; D: TRBD1; J: TRBJ2-5; size: NA; V: TRBV5-1; CDR3: CASSLWDRGPVETQYF; DNA: TGCGCCAGCAGCCTGTGGGACAGGGGGCCAGTAGAGACCCAGTACTTC
length: 15; D: NA; J: TRBJ2-1; size: NA; V: TRBV15; CDR3: CATSRPGTPGNEQFF; DNA: TGTGCCACCAGCAGACCAGGGACCCCAGGGAATGAGCAGTTCTTC
length: 14; D: NA; J: TRBJ1-4; size: NA; V: TRBV28; CDR3: CASRPFRGDEKLFF; DNA: TGTGCCAGCAGACCGTTTAGGGGAGATGAAAAACTGTTTTTT
length: 13; D: NA; J: TRBJ2-5; size: NA; V: TRBV6-2/TRBV6-3; CDR3: CASSWRTQETQYF; DNA: TGTGCCAGCAGTTGGAGGACCCAAGAGACCCAGTACTTC
length: 15; D: NA; J: TRBJ2-6; size: NA; V: TRBV28; CDR3: CASLRVFSGANVLTF; DNA: TGTGCCAGCCTCAGGGTATTCTCTGGGGCCAACGTCCTGACTTTC
length: 17; D: TRBD1; J: TRBJ2-3; size: few; V: TRBV5-1; CDR3: CASSLYGGQGSTDTQYF; DNA: TGCGCCAGCAGCCTATACGGTGGACAGGGCAGCACAGATACGCAGTATTTT
length: 15; D: TRBD1; J: TRBJ1-6; size: once; V: TRBV6-4; CDR3: CASSDLGGVNSPLHF; DNA: TGTGCCAGCAGTGACTTAGGGGGCGTCAATTCACCCCTCCACTTT
length: 15; D: NA; J: TRBJ2-1; size: NA; V: TRBV6-2/TRBV6-3; CDR3: CASSPQLGGWNEQFF; DNA: TGTGCCAGCAGTCCTCAGCTCGGGGGCTGGAATGAGCAGTTCTTC
length: 16; D: TRBD2; J: TRBJ2-3; size: once; V: TRBV12-3/TRBV12-4; CDR3: CASSPRTSGTTDTQYF; DNA: TGTGCCAGCAGTCCTCGGACTAGCGGGACGACAGATACGCAGTATTTT
length: 13; D: TRBD1; J: TRBJ1-1; size: once; V: TRBV10-3; CDR3: CAIRGQGGTEAFF; DNA: TGTGCCATCAGAGGACAGGGCGGTACTGAAGCTTTCTTT
length: 16; D: NA; J: TRBJ2-3; size: NA; V: TRBV4-2; CDR3: CASSQDQGRGTDTQYF; DNA: TGTGCCAGCAGCCAAGACCAGGGCAGGGGCACAGATACGCAGTATTTT
length: 13; D: NA; J: TRBJ1-5; size: NA; V: TRBV20-1; CDR3: CSARQPSNQPQHF; DNA: TGCAGTGCTAGGCAGCCTAGCAATCAGCCCCAGCATTTT
length: 14; D: NA; J: TRBJ2-7; size: NA; V: TRBV6-2/TRBV6-3; CDR3: CASKVLRGTYEQYF; DNA: TGTGCCAGCAAGGTCCTCCGGGGTACATACGAGCAGTACTTC
length: 14; D: TRBD1; J: TRBJ1-5; size: once; V: TRBV4-2; CDR3: CASSLRSGGKPQHF; DNA: TGTGCCAGCAGCCTTCGGTCAGGGGGGAAGCCCCAGCATTTT
length: 14; D: NA; J: TRBJ2-5; size: NA; V: TRBV5-1; CDR3: CASSDGQIQETQYF; DNA: TGCGCCAGCAGCGACGGACAGATACAAGAGACCCAGTACTTC
length: 15; D: TRBD2; J: TRBJ2-5; size: NA; V: TRBV7-2; CDR3: CASSLGPGGQETQYF; DNA: TGTGCCAGCAGCTTGGGGCCGGGAGGGCAAGAGACCCAGTACTTC
length: 12; D: NA; J: TRBJ2-5; size: NA; V: TRBV5-1; CDR3: CASSLGGATQYF; DNA: TGCGCCAGCAGCTTGGGGGGGGCGACCCAGTACTTC
length: 18; D: NA; J: TRBJ1-2; size: NA; V: TRBV4-3; CDR3: CASSQVGGSGIGYYGYTF; DNA: TGCGCCAGCAGCCAAGTGGGAGGGTCTGGGATCGGATACTATGGCTACACCTTC
length: 18; D: TRBD2; J: TRBJ2-3; size: NA; V: TRBV19; CDR3: CASSVSGTSGGASPTQYF; DNA: TGTGCCAGTAGTGTAAGCGGGACTAGCGGGGGGGCGTCTCCTACGCAGTATTTT
length: 18; D: TRBD2; J: TRBJ2-1; size: NA; V: TRBV24-1; CDR3: CATSDLSVAGGLYNEQFF; DNA: TGTGCCACCAGTGATTTGTCAGTAGCGGGGGGGCTTTACAATGAGCAGTTCTTC
length: 13; D: NA; J: TRBJ2-3; size: NA; V: TRBV6-2/TRBV6-3; CDR3: CASSRKATDAQYF; DNA: TGTGCCAGCAGTCGAAAGGCCACAGATGCGCAGTATTTT
length: 17; D: NA; J: TRBJ2-5; size: NA; V: TRBV28; CDR3: CASSLRGQGKSQETQYF; DNA: TGTGCCAGCAGTCTAAGGGGTCAGGGGAAAAGCCAAGAGACCCAGTACTTC
length: 14; D: NA; J: TRBJ2-5; size: NA; V: TRBV6-2/TRBV6-3; CDR3: CASSYSSKMETQYF; DNA: TGTGCCAGCAGTTATTCCTCGAAGATGGAGACCCAGTACTTC
length: 13; D: NA; J: TRBJ2-7; size: NA; V: TRBV5-1; CDR3: CASSLGNLLPQYF; DNA: TGCGCCAGCAGCTTGGGTAACCTCCTCCCTCAGTACTTC
length: 12; D: NA; J: TRBJ2-7; size: NA; V: TRBV3-1; CDR3: CASSQADYEQYF; DNA: TGTGCCAGCAGCCAGGCCGATTACGAGCAGTACTTC
length: 18; D: TRBD1; J: TRBJ1-2; size: NA; V: TRBV7-2; CDR3: CASSLFRTGGWGNYGYTF; DNA: TGTGCCAGCAGCTTGTTTAGGACAGGGGGCTGGGGTAACTATGGCTACACCTTC
length: 16; D: NA; J: TRBJ2-5; size: NA; V: TRBV24-1; CDR3: CATSDWSGEYQETQYF; DNA: TGTGCCACCAGTGATTGGTCAGGGGAGTACCAAGAGACCCAGTACTTC
length: 14; D: NA; J: TRBJ1-2; size: once; V: TRBV21-1; CDR3: CASSPGRTNYGYTF; DNA: TGTGCCAGCAGCCCTGGGAGGACTAACTATGGCTACACCTTC
length: 17; D: TRBD1; J: TRBJ1-5; size: NA; V: TRBV5-5; CDR3: CASSLGTGGMSNQPQHF; DNA: TGTGCCAGCAGCTTGGGTACAGGGGGCATGAGCAATCAGCCCCAGCATTTT